The clone carrying this TCR beta chain was seen ten or more times. The data were taken from a study of T cells in Graves' hyperthyroidism and ophthalmopathy. From RNA transcripts, TCR beta CDR3 regions were amplified. RT-PCR in the first round (using the HTBI primer set) targeted the TCR CDR3. TCRdb called the multiplex PCR reads again in MiXCR, with one record for every CDR3 protein. This table holds a few hundred thousand distinct CDR3 sequences, about 13% found once. The CDR3 spans 14 residues. V shed 6 bases, J shed 6 bases, and the junction held 8 bases outside the gene matches. The germline CDR1 and CDR2 sequences are SNHLY and FYNNEI.

Sequenced sample: blood. The TCR was taken from a man aged 25-45 years with Graves' hyperthyroidism that later progressed to Graves' ophthalmopathy. This chain connects TRBV2 to TRBJ1-1, with 9 bases lining up with TRBD1. CDR3 amino acids: CASRVQGARAEAFF. CDR3 in DNA: TGTGCCAGCAGAGTACAGGGGGCGCGGGCTGAAGCTTTCTTT.